A single sample is the source of the 32 T cell receptor beta chains below, sequenced in a study of blood T cell repertoires in COVID-19. Method: immunoSEQ multiplex PCR; TCRdb's copy keeps in-frame clones and lacks some. The sample records roughly 100,000 clones, roughly 80% being singletons. Sequences were obtained from peripheral blood. The receptors derive from a woman of 80 years or more with acute or convalescent COVID-19.

J is TRBJ1-4 and V is TRBV2; no clear D gene. Germline values: CDR1 SNHLY, CDR2 FYNNEI. The CDR3 consists of 11 residues. The V end was cut by 6 bases, the J end by 7 bases, with 6 bases between. CDR3 DNA: TGTGCCAGCAGACTCCCTGAAAAACTGTTTTTT. Protein sequence: CASRLPEKLFF.

The chain joins TRBV7-9 to TRBJ2-5, with 11 bases matching TRBD2. Germline values: CDR1 SEHNR, CDR2 FQNEAQ (reference sequence). Unmatched junction bases numbered 4, after V lost 2 bases and J lost 5 bases. The CDR3 sequence is 15 residues long. The CDR3 loop is CASSLYASGRETQYF. The CDR3 DNA reads as TGTGCCAGCAGCTTATATGCTAGCGGGAGGGAGACCCAGTACTTC.

The rearrangement links TRBV6-5 to TRBJ2-5, with no clear D. This CDR3 is 14 amino acids long. CDR1 is MNHEY and CDR2 is SVGAGI in the germline V gene. V lost 6 bases to trimming and J lost 1 base, with 12 bases between them. The CDR3 reads CASSPTNSQETQYF. CDR3 DNA: TGTGCCAGCAGCCCCACCAACAGCCAAGAGACCCAGTACTTC.

This clone was counted between two and nine times. The genes are TRBV7-9 and TRBJ1-2, with 7 bases matching TRBD1. The ends lost 0 bases at V and 8 bases at J; junction bases unmatched: 3. In germline, CDR1 is SEHNR, CDR2 FQNEAQ (reference sequence). This CDR3 contains 13 residues. CDR3 sequence (DNA): TGTGCCAGCAGCTTAGCGACAGGGCAAGGCTACACCTTC. Its translation: CASSLATGQGYTF. Using reference TRBV7-9 and TRBJ1-2 for the parts outside the CDR3, the full variable domain is DTGVSQNPRHKITKRGQNVTFRCDPISEHNRLYWYRQTLGQGPEFLTYFQNEAQLEKSRLLSDRFSAERPKGSFSTLEIQRTEQGDSAMYLCASSLATGQGYTFGSGTRLTVV.

The chain uses TRBV5-1 and TRBJ2-1; TRBD2 matches 9 bases. Germline V gene lookup returns CDR1 SGHRS and CDR2 YFSETQ. There are 16 residues in the CDR3. V lost 4 bases, J lost 2 bases, and 7 bases stayed unmatched. CDR3 residues: CASSPAGGSTYNEQFF. Written as DNA, the CDR3 is TGCGCCAGCAGCCCCGCGGGGGGGAGTACCTACAATGAGCAGTTCTTC.

The rearrangement joins TRBV4-1 to TRBJ2-1; no firm D call. V lost 0 bases and J lost 7, with 16 bases in between. This CDR3 region has 16 residues. The germline V gene has CDR1 MGHRA and CDR2 YSYEKL. The chain's CDR3 is CASSQEPEISVNEQFF. Here the CDR3 DNA reads TGCGCCAGCAGCCAAGAACCGGAGATTTCGGTGAATGAGCAGTTCTTC.

The V gene is TRBV11-3, the J gene TRBJ2-2; 11 positions match TRBD2. J gave up 5 bases and V 5 bases, and 7 bases lay outside the gene matches. The CDR3 is made up of 16 amino acids. CDR1 is SGHNT, CDR2 YENEEA, per germline. In DNA form, the CDR3 reads TGTGCCAGCAGCATGACTAGCGGGAAAGGAACCGGGGAGCTGTTTTTT. This gives the protein CASSMTSGKGTGELFF. The full variable domain, with the rest looked up from reference TRBV11-3 and TRBJ2-2, is EAGVVQSPRYKIIEKKQPVAFWCNPISGHNTLYWYLQNLGQGPELLIRYENEEAVDDSQLPKDRFSAERLKGVDSTLKIQPAELGDSAVYLCASSMTSGKGTGELFFGEGSRLTVL.

This clone showed up just once. The chain employs TRBV10-3 and TRBJ2-2; D perhaps matches TRBD2 (5 bases). Germline V gene lookup returns CDR1 ENHRY and CDR2 SYGVKD. CDR3 length: 14 residues. The V end was cut by 6 bases, the J end by 1 base, with 9 bases between. The CDR3 DNA follows: TGTGCCATCAGCTCACTAGAGAACACCGGGGAGCTGTTTTTT. It codes for CAISSLENTGELFF.

J is TRBJ2-7 and V is TRBV6-5, with D possibly being TRBD2 (7 bases). Trimming took off 2 bases at V and 5 bases at J, with 13 bases between the two ends. The length of the CDR3 is 14 residues. Germline V CDR1 and CDR2: MNHEY, SVGAGI. In nucleotides, the CDR3 is TGTGCCAGCAGTTACAGAGGGGGGGCCCACGAGCAGTACTTC. Translation gives CASSYRGGAHEQYF.

V usage is TRBV15 and J usage is TRBJ1-1, with no clear D. Germline V gene data show CDR1 as LNHNV and CDR2 as YYDKDF (reference sequence). The ends were cut back, 1 base at V and 1 base at J, with 10 bases in the middle. This CDR3 is built from 15 residues. The CDR3 loop is CATSRVKKANTEAFF. CDR3 sequence (DNA): TGTGCCACCAGCAGAGTGAAGAAAGCGAACACTGAAGCTTTCTTT.

The chain recombines TRBV15 with TRBJ2-1; 14 bases match TRBD2. V lost 0 bases, J lost 6 bases, and 1 base stayed unmatched. This CDR3 region has 16 residues. Germline V CDR1 and CDR2: LNHNV, YYDKDF (reference sequence). CDR3 DNA sequence: TGTGCCACCAGCAGAGAGGGACTAGCGGGAGCCAATGAGCAGTTCTTC. This codes for CATSREGLAGANEQFF.

The CDR3 DNA reads as TGTGCCAGCAGTCCACTAGCTGGAGGCGAGCAGTACTTC. It encodes CASSPLAGGEQYF. This sequence joins TRBV28 and TRBJ2-7; D perhaps matches TRBD2 (6 bases). This CDR3 comprises 13 residues. Germline assignment: CDR1 MDHEN and CDR2 SYDVKM. V lost 5 bases and J lost 6, with 14 bases in between.

The chain recombines TRBV28 with TRBJ1-4; 9 nucleotides match TRBD1. Germline V CDR1 and CDR2: MDHEN, SYDVKM. The V and J ends lost 6 bases and 7 bases, in that order; junction bases with no gene match: 3. There are 13 residues in the CDR3. The CDR3 is CASSRDRVEKLFF. The CDR3 DNA sequence: TGTGCCAGCAGCCGGGACAGGGTTGAAAAACTGTTTTTT.

V and J are TRBV5-5 and TRBJ1-5, with 8 bases aligning to TRBD1. This CDR3 has 16 residues. The germline CDR1 and CDR2 sequences are SGHKS and YYEKEE (reference sequence). V was clipped by 2 bases and J by 8 bases; unmatched bases: 12. The CDR3 here is CASSLRTGSIMEPQHF. CDR3 DNA: TGTGCCAGCAGCTTAAGGACAGGGAGTATTATGGAGCCCCAGCATTTT.

The genes are TRBV6-4 and TRBJ2-2, with a weak D call TRBD2 (5 bases). The CDR3 runs to 16 residues. Trimming left V 6 bases short and J 3 bases short, with 17 bases between. Looked up from germline, CDR1 is MRHNA and CDR2 is SNTAGT. CDR3: CASSEGFSSYTGELFF. CDR3 in DNA: TGTGCCAGCAGCGAGGGATTTTCCTCCTACACCGGGGAGCTGTTTTTT.

This clone was counted once. CDR3 nucleotide sequence: TGCGCCAGCAGCTTGCAGGGGAGTGAAAAACTGTTTTTT. It yields the protein CASSLQGSEKLFF. J is TRBJ1-4 and V is TRBV5-1, with D possibly TRBD1 on 6 matching bases. The CDR3 is 13 amino acids. Trimming removed 1 base from V and 7 bases from J, with 8 bases in between. Germline V gene sequence: CDR1 SGHRS, CDR2 YFSETQ.

V and J are TRBV18 and TRBJ1-2, with TRBD1 identical over 7 bases. With V trimmed by 3 bases and J by 6 bases, 13 bases remained unmatched. From germline, CDR1 is KGHSH and CDR2 LQKENI. The CDR3 has 16 residues. In DNA, the CDR3 is TGTGCCAGCTCACCGCAAGAGAACAGGGGAATTAATGGCTACACCTTC. Translated: CASSPQENRGINGYTF.

The chain links TRBV11-2 to TRBJ2-5; tentative D call: TRBD1 (6 bases). V dropped 5 bases and J dropped 5 bases, with 21 bases sitting between them. Looked up from germline, CDR1 is SGHAT and CDR2 is FQNNGV. This CDR3 spans 16 amino acids. Here the CDR3 DNA reads TGTGCCAGCAGCGACCAAGGGGGTGTGTCGGGGGAGACCCAGTACTTC. It specifies CASSDQGGVSGETQYF.

The J gene is TRBJ2-4, the V gene TRBV4-1; D ambiguous. V was trimmed by 0 bases and J by 0 bases, leaving 12 bases between them. Germline V gene data show CDR1 as MGHRA and CDR2 as YSYEKL. The CDR3 is made up of 17 amino acids. In DNA, the CDR3 is TGCGCCAGCAGCCAAGATGAGGCATTCCTAGCCAAAAACATTCAGTACTTC. Protein: CASSQDEAFLAKNIQYF.

The J gene is TRBJ2-2, the V gene TRBV5-4, with D perhaps matching TRBD1 (5 bases). This CDR3 is 15 amino acids long. Trimming removed 4 bases from V and 6 bases from J, with 16 bases in between. Germline CDR1 reads SGHNT; CDR2 reads YYREEE (reference sequence). CDR3 DNA sequence: TGTGCCAGCAGCCTTGGGCAGGGTGTACCCGGGGAGCTGTTTTTT. It is translated as CASSLGQGVPGELFF.

In its sample, this clone was seen once. The chain recombines TRBV19 with TRBJ1-5, with TRBD1 as a possible D gene (5 bases). Germline values: CDR1 LNHDA, CDR2 SQIVND (reference sequence). The V gene lost 7 bases and the J gene lost 0 bases, with 16 bases spanning the gap. This CDR3 spans 16 amino acids. The CDR3 sequence: CASMMEGLPSNQPQHF. DNA for the CDR3: TGTGCCAGTATGATGGAGGGACTTCCTAGCAATCAGCCCCAGCATTTT.

CDR3 residues: CSVVRPEGEKLFF. Written as DNA, the CDR3 is TGCAGCGTTGTGCGGCCGGAGGGAGAAAAACTGTTTTTT. The genes are TRBV29-1 and TRBJ1-4; D uncertain. Germline V gene sequence: CDR1 SQVTM, CDR2 ANQGSEA. Trimming left V 4 bases short and J 8 bases short, with 14 bases between. The CDR3 covers 13 residues.

This clone was seen once. The V call is TRBV30, the J call TRBJ1-1, with 7 bases that match TRBD1. This CDR3 region has 14 residues. V gave up 3 bases and J gave up 4 bases; unmatched junction bases: 8. Germline V gene lookup returns CDR1 GTSNPN and CDR2 SVGIG (reference sequence). In DNA form, the CDR3 reads TGTGCCTGGAGGACAGGGATCACGGGCACTGAAGCTTTCTTT. Amino acids: CAWRTGITGTEAFF.

The chain recombines TRBV6-6 with TRBJ1-4; 9 bases line up with TRBD1. Losses at the gene ends were 4 bases for V and 4 bases for J; bases not matched to a gene: 4. This CDR3 region has 15 residues. Germline assignment: CDR1 MNHNY and CDR2 SVGAGI (reference sequence). The CDR3 protein is CASSWPGQGNEKLFF. The CDR3 nucleotides are TGTGCCAGCAGTTGGCCGGGACAGGGTAATGAAAAACTGTTTTTT.

The chain carries TRBV6-4 and TRBJ1-6, with D uncertain. The CDR3 runs to 14 residues. V was cut by 3 bases and J by 8 bases, with 11 bases left in between. CDR1 is MRHNA, CDR2 SNTAGT, per germline. In nucleotides, the CDR3 is TGTGCCAGCAGTGAGAGGGAAAAACATTCACCCCTCCACTTT. It translates to CASSEREKHSPLHF.

The chain carries TRBV3-1 (or the pseudogene TRBV3-2) and TRBJ2-1, with D possibly being TRBD2 (6 bases). The V end lost 1 base, the J end lost 4 bases, and 14 bases lay between the germline ends. The CDR3 sequence is 16 residues long. The germline CDR1 and CDR2 sequences are LGHDT and YNNKEL (reference sequence). The CDR3 loop is CASSQGYGSLYNEQFF. The DNA of the CDR3 is TGTGCCAGCAGCCAAGGATACGGGAGTTTGTACAATGAGCAGTTCTTC.

The chain uses TRBV27 and TRBJ1-2, with TRBD1 matching over 7 bases. Unmatched junction bases numbered 1, after V lost 6 bases and J lost 3 bases. Per germline, CDR1 MNHEY and CDR2 SMNVEV (reference sequence). The length of the CDR3 is 12 residues. The CDR3 DNA is TGTGCCAGCAGCGACAGGGACTATGGCTACACCTTC. Translating it yields CASSDRDYGYTF.

This clone was detected once. The J gene is TRBJ2-2, the V gene TRBV5-1; 9 bases agree with TRBD2. The CDR3 loop spans 18 amino acids. V gave up 0 bases and J gave up 4 bases; unmatched junction bases: 10. Germline CDR1 reads SGHRS; CDR2 reads YFSETQ. CDR3 nucleotide sequence: TGCGCCAGCAGCTTGGGTACAGCTAGCGGGACCACCACCGGGGAGCTGTTTTTT. Its protein is CASSLGTASGTTTGELFF.

The chain has TRBV29-1 and TRBJ2-5, with 7 bases identical to TRBD1. The CDR3 is made up of 12 amino acids. The ends lost 6 bases at V and 5 bases at J; junction bases unmatched: 6. CDR1 is SQVTM and CDR2 is ANQGSEA in the germline V gene. The CDR3 bases are TGCAGCGTCAACGGACAGGTGGAGACCCAGTACTTC. Translated: CSVNGQVETQYF.

V gene TRBV7-9 combines with J gene TRBJ2-1, with 8 nucleotides matching TRBD1. This CDR3 has 15 residues. Germline CDR1 and CDR2: SEHNR and FQNEAQ (reference sequence). V trimming: 7 bases; J trimming: 8 bases; junction bases outside the gene matches: 13. CDR3 sequence: CASTKGQGSSDEQFF. The CDR3 region has the DNA TGTGCCAGCACCAAAGGACAGGGAAGTAGCGATGAGCAGTTCTTC.

V usage is TRBV5-3 and J usage is TRBJ2-2; 9 positions agree with TRBD2. TRBV5-3 is known as an ORF, though its function is uncertain. This CDR3 region has 20 residues. The trim removed 4 bases at V and 0 bases at J, leaving 16 bases unmatched. CDR3 in DNA: TGTGCCAGAAGCCAAGATCCGGGACTAGCAGGAGCTCCGAACACCGGGGAGCTGTTTTTT. As protein: CARSQDPGLAGAPNTGELFF.

This clone was seen only once. Written as DNA, the CDR3 is TGTGCCAGCAGCTTAGCCGTCCCCTCTGGAAACACCATATATTTT. This gives the protein CASSLAVPSGNTIYF. The chain is built from TRBV7-9 and TRBJ1-3, with D unclear. CDR3 length equals 15 residues. V lost 0 bases and J lost 0, with 6 bases in between. CDR1 and CDR2 (germline): SEHNR, FQNEAQ (reference sequence).